The subject of this entry is one TCR beta chain. This sample was included in a study of CD8 T cells in Susac syndrome. RNA totalling about 0.5 to 1 ug underwent reverse transcription with random hexamers. By means of immunoSEQ multiplex PCR, TCR beta CDR3 spanning 54 Vbeta and 13 Jbeta underwent amplification. From the immunoSEQ multiplex PCR reads, TCRdb called clonotypes with MiXCR, one entry per CDR3 protein. The sample yields 130,000 to 150,000 distinct CDR3 sequences, under 97% seen once. This clonotype was obtained from a human donor with Susac syndrome. The sample taken for sequencing was CD4+ T cells from PBMCs.

The CDR3 bases are TGTGCCAGTTACCCACTAGCGGGAGTAGTCAGGGAGCTGTTTTTT. This translates into CASYPLAGVVRELFF. The V gene is TRBV2, the J gene TRBJ2-2; 11 nucleotides line up with TRBD2. The CDR3 is 15 residues long. Per germline, CDR1 SNHLY and CDR2 FYNNEI. V trimming: 9 bases; J trimming: 9 bases; junction bases outside the gene matches: 12.